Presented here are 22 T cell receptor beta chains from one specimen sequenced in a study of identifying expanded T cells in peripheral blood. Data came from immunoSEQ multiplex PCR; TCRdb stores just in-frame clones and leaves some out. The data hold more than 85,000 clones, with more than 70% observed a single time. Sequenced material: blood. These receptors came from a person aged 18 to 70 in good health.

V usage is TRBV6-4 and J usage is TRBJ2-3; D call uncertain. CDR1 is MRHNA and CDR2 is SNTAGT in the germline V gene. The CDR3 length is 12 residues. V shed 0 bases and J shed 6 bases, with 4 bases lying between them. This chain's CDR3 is CASSDSGDTQYF. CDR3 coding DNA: TGTGCCAGCAGTGACTCGGGTGATACGCAGTATTTT.

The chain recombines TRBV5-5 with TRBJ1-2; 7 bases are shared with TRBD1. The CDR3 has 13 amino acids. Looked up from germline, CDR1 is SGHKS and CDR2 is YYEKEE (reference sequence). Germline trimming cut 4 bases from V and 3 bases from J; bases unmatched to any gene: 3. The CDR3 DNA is TGTGCCAGCAGCAGGGGACAGCACTATGGCTACACCTTC. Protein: CASSRGQHYGYTF.

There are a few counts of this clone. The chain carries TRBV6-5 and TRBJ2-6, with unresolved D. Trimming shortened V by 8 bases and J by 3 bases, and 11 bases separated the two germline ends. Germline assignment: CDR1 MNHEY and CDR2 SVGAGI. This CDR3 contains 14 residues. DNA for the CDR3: TGTGCCAGCTGGGGTTTGGGTGGGGCCAACGTCCTGACTTTC. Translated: CASWGLGGANVLTF.

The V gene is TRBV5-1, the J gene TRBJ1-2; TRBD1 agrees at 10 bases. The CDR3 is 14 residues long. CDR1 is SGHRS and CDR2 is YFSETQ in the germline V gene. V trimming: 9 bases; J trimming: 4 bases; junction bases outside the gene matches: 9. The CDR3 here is CATRIGDRGYGYTF. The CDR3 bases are TGCGCCACCCGGATTGGGGACAGGGGCTATGGCTACACCTTC.

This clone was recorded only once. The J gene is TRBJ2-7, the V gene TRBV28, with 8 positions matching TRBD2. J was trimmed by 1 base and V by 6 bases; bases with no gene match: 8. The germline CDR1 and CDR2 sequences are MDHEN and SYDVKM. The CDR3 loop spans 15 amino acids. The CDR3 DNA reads TGTGCCAGCAGACACGGGACTAGAGGGTCCTACGAGCAGTACTTC. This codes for CASRHGTRGSYEQYF.

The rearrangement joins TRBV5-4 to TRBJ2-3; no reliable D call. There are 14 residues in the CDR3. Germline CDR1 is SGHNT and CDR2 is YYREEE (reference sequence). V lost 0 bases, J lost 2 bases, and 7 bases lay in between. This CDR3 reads CASSLATATDTQYF. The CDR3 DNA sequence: TGTGCCAGCAGCTTGGCAACAGCCACAGATACGCAGTATTTT. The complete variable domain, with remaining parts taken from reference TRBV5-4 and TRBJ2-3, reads ETGVTQSPTHLIKTRGQQVTLRCSSQSGHNTVSWYQQALGQGPQFIFQYYREEENGRGNFPPRFSGLQFPNYSSELNVNALELDDSALYLCASSLATATDTQYFGPGTRLTVL.

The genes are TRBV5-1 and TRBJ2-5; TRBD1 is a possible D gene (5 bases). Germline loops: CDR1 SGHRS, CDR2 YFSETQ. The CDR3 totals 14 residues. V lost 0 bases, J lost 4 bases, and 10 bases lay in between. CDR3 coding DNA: TGCGCCAGCAGCTTGGCCCCAGGGTCAGAGACCCAGTACTTC. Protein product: CASSLAPGSETQYF.

CDR3 loop: CASSNSGHLNTEAFF. CDR3 DNA: TGTGCCAGCAGTAACTCGGGACATCTGAACACTGAAGCTTTCTTT. This rearrangement joins TRBV28 to TRBJ1-1; TRBD1 might be the D (6 bases). Germline V lookup: CDR1 MDHEN, CDR2 SYDVKM. The CDR3 has 15 amino acids. V lost 5 bases and J lost 0, with 13 bases in between.

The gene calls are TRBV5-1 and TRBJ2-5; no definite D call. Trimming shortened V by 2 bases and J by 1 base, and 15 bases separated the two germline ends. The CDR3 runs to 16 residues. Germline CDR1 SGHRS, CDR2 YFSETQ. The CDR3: CASSFSNSRAQETQYF. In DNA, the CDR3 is TGCGCCAGCAGCTTTTCAAACTCAAGAGCCCAAGAGACCCAGTACTTC.

The CDR3 spells CASSAIAGGQETQYF. The CDR3 coding sequence is TGTGCCAGCAGCGCAATAGCGGGGGGTCAAGAGACCCAGTACTTC. The rearrangement uses TRBV7-2 and TRBJ2-5; TRBD2 matches 10 bases. The V gene end was trimmed by 5 bases and the J gene end by 2 bases; junction bases not matched to a gene: 5. This CDR3 region has 15 residues. Germline V lookup: CDR1 SGHTA, CDR2 FQGNSA.

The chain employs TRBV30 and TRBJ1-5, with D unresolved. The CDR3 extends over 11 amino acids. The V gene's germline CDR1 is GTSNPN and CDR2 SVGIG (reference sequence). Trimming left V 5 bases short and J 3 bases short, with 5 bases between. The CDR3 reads CAWGDNQPQHF. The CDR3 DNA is TGTGCCTGGGGAGACAATCAGCCCCAGCATTTT.

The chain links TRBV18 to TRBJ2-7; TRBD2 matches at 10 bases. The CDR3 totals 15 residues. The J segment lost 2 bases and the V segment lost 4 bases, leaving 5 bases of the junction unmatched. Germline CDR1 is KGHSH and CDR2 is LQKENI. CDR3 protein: CASSQVAGGTYEQYF. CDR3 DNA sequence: TGTGCCAGCTCACAGGTAGCGGGGGGCACCTACGAGCAGTACTTC.

The CDR3 is CAWRPGEAGVSTDTQYF. CDR3 sequence (DNA): TGTGCCTGGAGGCCCGGAGAAGCGGGGGTGAGCACAGATACGCAGTATTTT. V usage is TRBV30 and J usage is TRBJ2-3; TRBD2 aligns across 8 bases. With V trimmed by 3 bases and J by 0 bases, 11 bases remained unmatched. CDR1 and CDR2 from the germline V gene are GTSNPN and SVGIG (reference sequence). The CDR3 runs to 17 residues.

CDR3: CASSHGTGPYNEQFF. CDR3 sequence (DNA): TGTGCCAGCAGCCACGGGACAGGGCCCTACAATGAGCAGTTCTTC. This chain connects TRBV7-9 to TRBJ2-1; TRBD1 matches 9 bases. This CDR3 spans 15 amino acids. Germline CDR1 reads SEHNR; CDR2 reads FQNEAQ (reference sequence). Trimming took 5 bases from V and 2 from J; bases not matched to a gene: 4.

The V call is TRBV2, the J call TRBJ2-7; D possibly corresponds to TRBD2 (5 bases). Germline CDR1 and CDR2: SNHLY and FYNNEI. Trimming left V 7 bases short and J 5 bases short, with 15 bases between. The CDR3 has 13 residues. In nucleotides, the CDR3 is TGTGCCAGCATCGGACGGGGTCTAGACGAGCAGTACTTC. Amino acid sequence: CASIGRGLDEQYF. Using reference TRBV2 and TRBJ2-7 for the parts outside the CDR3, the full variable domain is EPEVTQTPSHQVTQMGQEVILRCVPISNHLYFYWYRQILGQKVEFLVSFYNNEISEKSEIFDDQFSVERPDGSNFTLKIRSTKLEDSAMYFCASIGRGLDEQYFGPGTRLTVT.

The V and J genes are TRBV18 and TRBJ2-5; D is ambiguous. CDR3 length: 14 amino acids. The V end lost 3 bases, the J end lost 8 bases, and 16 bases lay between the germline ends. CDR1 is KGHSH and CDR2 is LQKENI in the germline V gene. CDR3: CASSPPTDRETQYF. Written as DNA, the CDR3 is TGTGCCAGCTCACCCCCCACGGACCGAGAAACCCAGTACTTC. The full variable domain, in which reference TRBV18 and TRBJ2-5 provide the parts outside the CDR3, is NAGVMQNPRHLVRRRGQEARLRCSPMKGHSHVYWYRQLPEEGLKFMVYLQKENIIDESGMPKERFSAEFPKEGPSILRIQQVVRGDSAAYFCASSPPTDRETQYFGPGTRLLVL.

The CDR3 bases are TGTGCCAGCAGCTTATCCCAGGGTAGCAATCAGCCCCAGCATTTT. It specifies CASSLSQGSNQPQHF. The chain has TRBV7-6 and TRBJ1-5, with TRBD1 as a possible D gene (5 bases). The CDR3 runs to 15 residues. V was shortened by 2 bases and J by 0 bases, with 8 bases between the two germline ends. Per the germline V gene, CDR1 is SGHVS and CDR2 is FNYEAQ.

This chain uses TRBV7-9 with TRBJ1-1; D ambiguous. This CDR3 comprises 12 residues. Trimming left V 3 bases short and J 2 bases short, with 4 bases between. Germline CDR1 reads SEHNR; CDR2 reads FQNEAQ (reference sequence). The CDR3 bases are TGTGCCAGCAGCTTTGAAAACACTGAAGCTTTCTTT. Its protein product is CASSFENTEAFF.

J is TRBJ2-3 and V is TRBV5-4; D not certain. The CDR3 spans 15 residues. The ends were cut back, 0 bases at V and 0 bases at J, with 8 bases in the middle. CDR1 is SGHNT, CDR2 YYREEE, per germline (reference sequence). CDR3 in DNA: TGTGCCAGCAGCTTGGACCCGTGGAGCACAGATACGCAGTATTTT. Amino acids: CASSLDPWSTDTQYF.

The CDR3 nucleotides read TGTGCCAGCAGCCGTATAGCGGGAGGGGGACAGGATGAGCAGTTCTTC. Translated: CASSRIAGGGQDEQFF. The chain joins TRBV7-2 to TRBJ2-1; TRBD2 matches at 11 bases. The CDR3 covers 16 residues. From germline, CDR1 is SGHTA and CDR2 FQGNSA. The ends lost 5 bases at V and 8 bases at J; junction bases unmatched: 11.

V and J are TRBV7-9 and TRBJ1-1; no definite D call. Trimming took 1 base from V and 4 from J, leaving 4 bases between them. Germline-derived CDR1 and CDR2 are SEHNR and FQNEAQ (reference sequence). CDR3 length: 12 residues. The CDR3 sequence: CASSLVSTEAFF. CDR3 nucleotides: TGTGCCAGCAGCTTAGTAAGCACTGAAGCTTTCTTT.

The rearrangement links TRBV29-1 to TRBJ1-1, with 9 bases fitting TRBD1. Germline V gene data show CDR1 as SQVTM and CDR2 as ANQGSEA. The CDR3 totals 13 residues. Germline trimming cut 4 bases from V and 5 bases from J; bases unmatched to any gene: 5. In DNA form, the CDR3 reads TGCAGCGTTGGGGACAGGGCGCGGACTGAAGCTTTCTTT. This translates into CSVGDRARTEAFF.